These 17 T cell receptor beta chains were all obtained from the same sample, sequenced in a study of CD8+CD57+ T cells in acquired aplastic anemia. CDR3 and TCR beta VDJ profiling relied on a genomic DNA template. TCRdb itself ran the reads through MiXCR, one entry per CDR3 protein. The data hold 90,000 to 120,000 distinct CDR3 sequences, with around 53% observed a single time. Sequenced input: sorted CD4+, CD8+, or CD8+CD57+ T cells (not recorded which) from PBMCs. These TCRs come from a human donor in good health, serving as a control.

Ten or more counts support this clonotype. V is TRBV4-3 and J is TRBJ1-3; D gene uncertain. The CDR3 is made up of 17 amino acids. The V and J ends lost 1 base and 1 base respectively, with 14 bases between them. Germline assignment: CDR1 LGHNA and CDR2 YSLEER. The CDR3: CASSQGPPGTSGNTIYF. In DNA, the CDR3 is TGCGCCAGCAGCCAAGGACCACCCGGAACATCTGGAAACACCATATATTTT.

The rearrangement links TRBV9 to TRBJ2-1, with 9 bases fitting TRBD2. This CDR3 is built from 15 residues. Germline loops: CDR1 SGDLS, CDR2 YYNGEE. The J segment lost 10 bases and the V segment lost 0 bases, leaving 8 bases of the junction unmatched. The CDR3 DNA follows: TGTGCCAGCAGCGTAGACGGCGGGGGGGCCGCCGAGCAGTTCTTC. It yields the protein CASSVDGGGAAEQFF. Full variable domain (missing parts from reference TRBV9 and TRBJ2-1): DSGVTQTPKHLITATGQRVTLRCSPRSGDLSVYWYQQSLDQGLQFLIQYYNGEERAKGNILERFSAQQFPDLHSELNLSSLELGDSALYFCASSVDGGGAAEQFFGPGTRLTVL.

There are many counts of this clonotype. The chain has TRBV29-1 and TRBJ2-5; the match to TRBD2 covers 8 bases. The CDR3 is 14 amino acids. Per the germline V gene, CDR1 is SQVTM and CDR2 is ANQGSEA. The junction had 6 bases not matched to a gene; V was cut back by 3 bases and J by 3 bases. CDR3: CSVDLRGEKETQYF. CDR3 nucleotide sequence: TGCAGCGTTGATTTGCGGGGGGAAAAAGAGACCCAGTACTTC.

This chain joins TRBV10-3 and TRBJ2-5, with D unclear. Germline V gene data show CDR1 as ENHRY and CDR2 as SYGVKD. The CDR3 runs to 16 residues. V lost 3 bases and J 0 bases, leaving 14 bases between the germline ends. The chain's CDR3 is CAISEEDITNQETQYF. The CDR3 nucleotides are TGTGCCATCAGTGAAGAAGACATTACGAACCAAGAGACCCAGTACTTC.

The rearrangement uses TRBV29-1 and TRBJ1-2; 7 nucleotides align to TRBD1. The trim removed 6 bases at V and 3 bases at J, leaving 4 bases unmatched. The CDR3 totals 12 residues. Germline CDR1 SQVTM, CDR2 ANQGSEA. The CDR3 region has the DNA TGCAGCGTGCTAACAGGGGACTATGGCTACACCTTC. Protein product: CSVLTGDYGYTF.

The V call is TRBV15, the J call TRBJ1-1; D not certain. Per germline, CDR1 LNHNV and CDR2 YYDKDF (reference sequence). The CDR3 consists of 15 residues. The ends were cut back, 0 bases at V and 6 bases at J, with 14 bases in the middle. In DNA form, the CDR3 reads TGTGCCACCAGCAGAGAAGGTACGGCAGGACCTGAAGCTTTCTTT. Translated: CATSREGTAGPEAFF.

This clonotype was observed once. The rearrangement uses TRBV5-1 and TRBJ1-6, with TRBD1 matching over 10 bases. CDR1 and CDR2 from the germline V gene are SGHRS and YFSETQ. The length of the CDR3 is 15 residues. Trimming cost V 4 bases and J 6 bases; bases outside gene matches: 4. CDR3 DNA sequence: TGCGCCAGCAGCGTCGGACAGGGGGGTAATTCACCCCTCCACTTT. It encodes CASSVGQGGNSPLHF.

The chain couples TRBV6-1 to TRBJ1-2; D remains ambiguous. V was clipped by 6 bases and J by 5 bases, with 10 bases between them. This CDR3 contains 12 residues. CDR1 and CDR2 from the germline V gene are MNHNS and SASEGT. Written as DNA, the CDR3 is TGTGCCAGCAGGGAGGCCCAATATGGCTACACCTTC. Encoded protein: CASREAQYGYTF.

CDR3 region: CAISSGTLNEQFF. CDR3 DNA sequence: TGTGCCATCTCCTCCGGGACCCTCAATGAGCAGTTCTTC. The V gene is TRBV25-1, the J gene TRBJ2-1; D might be TRBD1 or TRBD2, each matching 5 bases. This CDR3 spans 13 amino acids. The V and J ends lost 10 bases and 6 bases respectively, with 16 bases between them. Germline V gene lookup returns CDR1 MGHDK and CDR2 SYGVNS.

This clonotype is labeled medium-sized. The chain combines TRBV25-1 with TRBJ1-1, with a tentative D call TRBD1 (6 bases). The CDR3 runs 14 residues. Germline CDR1 reads MGHDK; CDR2 reads SYGVNS. Trimming pared 5 bases from V and 4 bases from J, leaving 14 bases between. The CDR3: CASSSHREGTEAFF. The CDR3 DNA reads as TGTGCCAGCAGTTCACACAGGGAGGGCACTGAAGCTTTCTTT.

The table lists this clonotype with a few counts. The chain links TRBV5-1 to TRBJ1-1; TRBD1 matches 10 bases. The CDR3 consists of 17 residues. CDR1 SGHRS and CDR2 YFSETQ come from the germline V gene. With 4 bases clipped from V and 4 bases from J, the junction kept 13 bases outside the gene matches. The CDR3 DNA is TGCGCCAGCAGCCGGGACAGGGGCGCCTTTATGGGCACTGAAGCTTTCTTT. Amino acid sequence: CASSRDRGAFMGTEAFF.

This chain links TRBV4-1 with TRBJ1-2; 10 bases are shared with TRBD1. This CDR3 comprises 15 residues. V shed 3 bases, J shed 4 bases, and the junction held 5 bases outside the gene matches. Germline values: CDR1 MGHRA, CDR2 YSYEKL. The CDR3 bases are TGCGCCAGCAGCCACCCGGGACAGGGGATCTATGGCTACACCTTC. Amino acid sequence: CASSHPGQGIYGYTF.

This clonotype was detected ten times or more. The rearrangement links TRBV20-1 to TRBJ2-7; D is ambiguous. With 1 base removed from V and 0 bases from J, the gap between germline ends came to 7 bases. This CDR3 is 13 amino acids long. CDR1 and CDR2 (germline): DFQATT, SNEGSKA (reference sequence). The chain's CDR3 is CSARGADSYEQYF. The CDR3 DNA reads as TGCAGTGCTAGAGGGGCAGACTCCTACGAGCAGTACTTC.

The gene calls are TRBV7-6 and TRBJ1-6; the D gene is possibly TRBD1 (5 bases). The germline V and J ends were trimmed by 5 bases and 0 bases, with 17 bases remaining between them. Germline V gene lookup returns CDR1 SGHVS and CDR2 FNYEAQ. This CDR3 region has 18 residues. CDR3 DNA: TGTGCCAGCAGCCCGGGCGGGGCGGAGTGCTCCTATAATTCACCCCTCCACTTT. It yields the protein CASSPGGAECSYNSPLHF.

The table lists this clonotype with many counts. The chain combines TRBV6-5 with TRBJ2-1, with 12 bases fitting TRBD1. The CDR3 length is 14 residues. The J segment lost 9 bases and the V segment lost 4 bases, leaving 4 bases of the junction unmatched. Germline V gene sequence: CDR1 MNHEY, CDR2 SVGAGI. CDR3 nucleotides: TGTGCCAGCAGTTGGGGGGACAGGGGGCTTGAGCAGTTCTTC. This translates into CASSWGDRGLEQFF.

V and J are TRBV2 and TRBJ2-7; TRBD1 is a possible D gene (6 bases). CDR3 length: 14 amino acids. Trimming left V 7 bases short and J 0 bases short, with 13 bases between. Germline loops: CDR1 SNHLY, CDR2 FYNNEI. As DNA, the CDR3 is TGTGCCAGCACCCAGTGGACAGACTCCTACGAGCAGTACTTC. Translating it yields CASTQWTDSYEQYF.

The CDR3: CASSQDGDTIYF. The CDR3 nucleotides are TGCGCCAGCAGCCAGGACGGGGACACCATATATTTT. The chain carries TRBV5-1 and TRBJ1-3; D not certain. V lost 4 bases and J lost 8, with 10 bases in between. From germline, CDR1 is SGHRS and CDR2 YFSETQ. The CDR3 covers 12 residues. Full variable domain (rest looked up from reference TRBV5-1 and TRBJ1-3): KAGVTQTPRYLIKTRGQQVTLSCSPISGHRSVSWYQQTPGQGLQFLFEYFSETQRNKGNFPGRFSGRQFSNSRSEMNVSTLELGDSALYLCASSQDGDTIYFGEGSWLTVV.